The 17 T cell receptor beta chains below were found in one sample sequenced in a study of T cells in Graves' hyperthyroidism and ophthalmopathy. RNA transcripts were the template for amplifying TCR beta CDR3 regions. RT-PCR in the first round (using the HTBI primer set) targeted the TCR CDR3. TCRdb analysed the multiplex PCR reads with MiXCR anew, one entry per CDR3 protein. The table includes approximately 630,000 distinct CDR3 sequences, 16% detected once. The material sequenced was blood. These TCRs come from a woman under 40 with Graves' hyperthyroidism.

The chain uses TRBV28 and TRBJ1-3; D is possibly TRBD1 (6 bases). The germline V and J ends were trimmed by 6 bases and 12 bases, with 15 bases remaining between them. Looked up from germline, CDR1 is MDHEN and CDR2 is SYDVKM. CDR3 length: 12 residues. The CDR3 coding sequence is TGTGCCAGCAGACCCCCGGGAGGGGGCATATATTTT. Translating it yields CASRPPGGGIYF. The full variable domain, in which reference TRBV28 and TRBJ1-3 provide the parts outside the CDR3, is DVKVTQSSRYLVKRTGEKVFLECVQDMDHENMFWYRQDPGLGLRLIYFSYDVKMKEKGDIPEGYSVSREKKERFSLILESASTNQTSMYLCASRPPGGGIYFGEGSWLTVV.

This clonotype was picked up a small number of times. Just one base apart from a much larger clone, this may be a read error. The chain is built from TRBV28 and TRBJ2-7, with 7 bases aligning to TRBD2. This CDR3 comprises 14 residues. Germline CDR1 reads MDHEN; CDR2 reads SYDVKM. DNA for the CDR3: TGTGCCGGCAGTTTAGTGGGACTAAACTACGAGCAGTACTTC. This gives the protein CAGSLVGLNYEQYF.

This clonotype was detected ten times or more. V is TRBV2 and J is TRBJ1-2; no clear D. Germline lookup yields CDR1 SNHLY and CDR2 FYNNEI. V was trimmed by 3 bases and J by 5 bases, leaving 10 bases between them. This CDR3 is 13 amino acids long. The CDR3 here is CASSEVQRYGYTF. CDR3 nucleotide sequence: TGTGCCAGCAGTGAGGTGCAAAGATATGGCTACACCTTC.

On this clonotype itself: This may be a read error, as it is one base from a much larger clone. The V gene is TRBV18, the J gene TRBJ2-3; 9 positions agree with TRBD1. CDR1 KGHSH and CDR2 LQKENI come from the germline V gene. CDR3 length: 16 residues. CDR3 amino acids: CANSPRTGVRTDTQYF. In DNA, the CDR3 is TGTGCCAACTCACCCCGGACAGGGGTGCGCACAGATACGCAGTATTTT.

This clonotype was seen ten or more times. The DNA of the CDR3 is TGTGCCAGCAGCCGAACCAATGGCAATGAGCAGTTCTTC. It translates to CASSRTNGNEQFF. This sequence joins TRBV11-2 and TRBJ2-1; D uncertain. V lost 5 bases to trimming and J lost 6 bases, with 11 bases between them. This CDR3 has 13 amino acids. Germline CDR1 SGHAT, CDR2 FQNNGV.

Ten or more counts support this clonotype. The DNA for the CDR3 is TGTGCCAGCAGCTTGGACATATACAATGAGCAGTTCTTC. It yields the protein CASSLDIYNEQFF. The rearrangement links TRBV27 to TRBJ2-1; D may be TRBD1 (5 bases). The CDR3 contains 13 residues. V was cut by 6 bases and J by 4 bases, with 10 bases left in between. Germline CDR1 and CDR2: MNHEY and SMNVEV (reference sequence).

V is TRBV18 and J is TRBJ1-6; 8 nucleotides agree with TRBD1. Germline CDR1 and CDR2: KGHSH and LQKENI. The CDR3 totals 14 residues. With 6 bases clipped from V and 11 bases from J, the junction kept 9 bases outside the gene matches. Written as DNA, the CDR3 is TGTGCCAGCTCCAGTGACAGGGGAATGACACCCCTCCACTTT. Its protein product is CASSSDRGMTPLHF.

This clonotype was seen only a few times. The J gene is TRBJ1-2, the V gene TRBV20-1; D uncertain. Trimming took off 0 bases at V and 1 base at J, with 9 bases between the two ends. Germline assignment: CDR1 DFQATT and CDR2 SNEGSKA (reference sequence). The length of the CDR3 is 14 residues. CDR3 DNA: TGCAGTGCTAGAGATTATCGGTATAACTATGGCTACACCTTC. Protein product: CSARDYRYNYGYTF.

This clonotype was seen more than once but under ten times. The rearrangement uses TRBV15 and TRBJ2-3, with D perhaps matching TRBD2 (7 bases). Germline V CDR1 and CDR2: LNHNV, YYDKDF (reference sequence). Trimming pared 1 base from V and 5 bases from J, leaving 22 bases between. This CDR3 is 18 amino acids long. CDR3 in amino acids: CATSRGGGSWGHGDTQYF. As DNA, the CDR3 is TGTGCCACCAGCAGAGGGGGGGGCTCGTGGGGGCATGGAGATACGCAGTATTTT.

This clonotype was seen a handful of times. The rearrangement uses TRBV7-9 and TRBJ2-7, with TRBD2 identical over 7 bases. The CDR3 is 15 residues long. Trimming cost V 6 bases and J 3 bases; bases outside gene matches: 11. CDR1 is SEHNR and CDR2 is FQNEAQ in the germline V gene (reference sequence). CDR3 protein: CASSYPGLTNYEQYF. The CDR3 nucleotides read TGTGCCAGCAGTTACCCGGGACTAACTAACTACGAGCAGTACTTC. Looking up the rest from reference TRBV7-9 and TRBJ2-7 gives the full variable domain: DTGVSQNPRHKITKRGQNVTFRCDPISEHNRLYWYRQTLGQGPEFLTYFQNEAQLEKSRLLSDRFSAERPKGSFSTLEIQRTEQGDSAMYLCASSYPGLTNYEQYFGPGTRLTVT.

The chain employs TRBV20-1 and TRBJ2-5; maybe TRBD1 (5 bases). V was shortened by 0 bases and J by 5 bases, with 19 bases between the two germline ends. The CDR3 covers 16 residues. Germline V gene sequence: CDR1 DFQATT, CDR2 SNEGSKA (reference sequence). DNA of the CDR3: TGCAGTGCTAGAGATCGCGGCCAGGGATTCTGGGAGACCCAGTACTTC. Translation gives CSARDRGQGFWETQYF.

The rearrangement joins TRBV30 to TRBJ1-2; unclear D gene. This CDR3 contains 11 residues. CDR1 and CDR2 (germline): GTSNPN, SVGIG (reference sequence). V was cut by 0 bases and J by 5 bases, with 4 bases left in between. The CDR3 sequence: CAWSVSYGYTF. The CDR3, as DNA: TGTGCCTGGAGTGTGAGTTATGGCTACACCTTC.

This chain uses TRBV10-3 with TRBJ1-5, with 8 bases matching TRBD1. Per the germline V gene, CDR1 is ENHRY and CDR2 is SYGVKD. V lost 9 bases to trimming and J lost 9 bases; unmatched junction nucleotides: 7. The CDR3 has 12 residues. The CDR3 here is CAIGQGSRPQHF. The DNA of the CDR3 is TGTGCCATAGGACAGGGAAGTCGGCCCCAGCATTTT.

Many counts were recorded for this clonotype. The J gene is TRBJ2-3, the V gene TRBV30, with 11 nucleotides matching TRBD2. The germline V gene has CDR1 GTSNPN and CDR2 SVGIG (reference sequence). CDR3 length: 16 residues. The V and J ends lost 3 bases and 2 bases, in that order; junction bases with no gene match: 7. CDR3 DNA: TGTGCCTGGAGCCGAGGGGGACTAGCGGACACAGATACGCAGTATTTT. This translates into CAWSRGGLADTDTQYF.

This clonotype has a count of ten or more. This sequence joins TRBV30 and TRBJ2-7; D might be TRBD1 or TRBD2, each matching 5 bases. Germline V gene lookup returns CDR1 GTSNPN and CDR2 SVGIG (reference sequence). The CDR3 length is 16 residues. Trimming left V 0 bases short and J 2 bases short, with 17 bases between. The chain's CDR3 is CAWSVKAWGGPYEQYF. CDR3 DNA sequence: TGTGCCTGGAGTGTCAAAGCTTGGGGCGGGCCCTACGAGCAGTACTTC.

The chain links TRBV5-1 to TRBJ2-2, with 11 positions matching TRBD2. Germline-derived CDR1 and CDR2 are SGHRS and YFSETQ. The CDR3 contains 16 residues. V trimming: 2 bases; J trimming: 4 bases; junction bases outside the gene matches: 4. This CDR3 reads CASSFVLAGGTGELFF. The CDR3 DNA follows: TGCGCCAGCAGCTTCGTCCTAGCGGGGGGCACCGGGGAGCTGTTTTTT.

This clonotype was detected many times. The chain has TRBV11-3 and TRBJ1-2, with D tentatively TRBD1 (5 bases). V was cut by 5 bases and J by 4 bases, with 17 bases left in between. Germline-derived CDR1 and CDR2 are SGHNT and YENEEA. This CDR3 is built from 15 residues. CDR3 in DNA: TGTGCCAGCAGCCCTGACGTCGACAGCGGCTATGGCTACACCTTC. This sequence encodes CASSPDVDSGYGYTF.